This TCR beta chain was observed in a study of Graves' ophthalmopathy and Graves' hyperthyroidism. As concerns this clonotype: Its antigen is still unknown. At one boundary the junction diverges from the germline segment, which might be a read error.

This CDR3 comprises 14 residues. CDR1 and CDR2 from the germline V gene are ENHRY and SYGVKD. Amplified material comprised TCR beta CDR3 regions derived from RNA transcripts. Investigators did first-round RT-PCR with HTBI primers, then second-round multiplex PCR. TCRdb itself ran the multiplex PCR reads through MiXCR, one entry per CDR3 protein. The table includes approximately 1.2 million distinct CDR3 sequences, less than 45% detected once. Study-wide findings and caveats: Discrimination between ophthalmopathy and stable hyperthyroidism by a 13-signature model showed about 86% sensitivity and 70% to 82% specificity.

Each hyperthyroidism patient was newly diagnosed, with under 2 months' duration, and aged 18 to 65. Certain patients were not enrolled. These were patients with other autoimmune diseases, uncontrolled infections, pregnancy or lactation. The sequence came from an adult man with Graves' hyperthyroidism. The sample taken for sequencing was peripheral blood or thyroid tissue (not recorded which). The chain joins TRBV10-3 to TRBJ2-7, with 10 bases that match TRBD1. Written as DNA, the CDR3 is TGTGCCGTCAGCTCGGACAGGGGGGTTTACGAGCAGTACTTC. Its protein product is CAVSSDRGVYEQYF.